The next 6 T cell receptor beta chains were all read from a single sample in a study of CD8 T cells in Susac syndrome. Reverse transcription of about 0.5 to 1 ug RNA was carried out with random hexamers. TCRdb fed the immunoSEQ multiplex PCR reads into MiXCR, producing one record per CDR3 protein. The table records some 130,000 distinct CDR3 sequences, around 94% of them present only once. Sequencing was carried out using CD4+ T cells from PBMCs. The receptors shown here come from a human donor with multiple sclerosis.

The CDR3 here is CSVPGPGIQETQYF. The CDR3 nucleotides read TGCAGCGTTCCGGGGCCAGGGATTCAAGAGACCCAGTACTTC. This chain joins TRBV29-1 and TRBJ2-5; D tentatively fits TRBD1 or TRBD2 (5 bases each). CDR1 is SQVTM and CDR2 is ANQGSEA in the germline V gene. V was trimmed by 5 bases and J by 2 bases, leaving 15 bases between them. The CDR3 length is 14 residues.

The rearrangement joins TRBV27 to TRBJ1-1; TRBD1 might be the D (5 bases). The CDR3 loop spans 15 amino acids. Germline V gene lookup returns CDR1 MNHEY and CDR2 SMNVEV (reference sequence). V was cut by 6 bases and J by 10 bases, with 24 bases left in between. The CDR3 DNA is TGTGCCAGCAGCGTAAGGACGGGGGTCACCATGGGAGCTTTCTTT. This encodes CASSVRTGVTMGAFF.

The V and J genes are TRBV5-1 and TRBJ1-1; D unresolved. Germline V gene sequence: CDR1 SGHRS, CDR2 YFSETQ. The CDR3 is 15 amino acids. V lost 0 bases and J 1 base, leaving 10 bases between the germline ends. The CDR3 is CASSLDHQGNTEAFF. In DNA, the CDR3 is TGCGCCAGCAGCTTGGACCACCAAGGGAACACTGAAGCTTTCTTT.

The V gene is TRBV13, the J gene TRBJ1-6; D remains unclear. The CDR3 length is 16 residues. Trimming left V 3 bases short and J 6 bases short, with 15 bases between. Looked up from germline, CDR1 is PRHDT and CDR2 is FYEKMQ (reference sequence). In nucleotides, the CDR3 is TGTGCCAGCAGCTTTTCTGCAAGGGAGGGTAATTCACCCCTCCACTTT. Translated: CASSFSAREGNSPLHF.

The rearrangement uses TRBV12-3 or TRBV12-4 and TRBJ2-3, with D possibly being TRBD2 (6 bases). The CDR3 covers 15 residues. V was cut by 3 bases and J by 4 bases, with 14 bases left in between. CDR3 sequence: CASSLGRRGSDTQYF. CDR3 DNA: TGTGCCAGCAGTTTGGGAAGGAGGGGTTCAGATACGCAGTATTTT.

The chain links TRBV7-2 to TRBJ2-3; D ambiguous. V shed 7 bases and J shed 3 bases, with 8 bases lying between them. In germline, CDR1 is SGHTA, CDR2 FQGNSA. This CDR3 comprises 12 residues. The CDR3 loop is CASTAPTDTQYF. The CDR3, as DNA: TGTGCCAGCACCGCTCCTACAGATACGCAGTATTTT.